The sequence of this TCR beta chain was determined in a study of blood T cell repertoires in COVID-19. Study-wide context: Donors in the United States, Italy and Spain gave samples during acute or convalescent COVID-19.

The table lists this clone with a few counts. As processed by the authors: The assay estimated nucleated cells by amplifying reference gene primers. Assay: immunoSEQ multiplex PCR; the TCRdb copy retains only in-frame clones and omits some. For V, J and clone size, that table is used; D and trimming come from the DNA. The profile covers 230,000 or so clones, with 84% appearing a single time and just under 20% taken by the ten largest. Germline CDR1 reads SQVTM; CDR2 reads ANQGSEA. This CDR3 contains 13 residues. Trimming cost V 2 bases and J 5 bases; bases outside gene matches: 4. The TCR sequence derives from a man aged 25-40 years with active or convalescent COVID-19. The specimen sequenced was peripheral blood. The V call is TRBV29-1, the J call TRBJ1-2, with 8 bases matching TRBD1. Here the CDR3 reads CSVESGGRYGYTF. The CDR3 DNA reads as TGCAGCGTTGAATCAGGGGGCAGGTATGGCTACACCTTC.